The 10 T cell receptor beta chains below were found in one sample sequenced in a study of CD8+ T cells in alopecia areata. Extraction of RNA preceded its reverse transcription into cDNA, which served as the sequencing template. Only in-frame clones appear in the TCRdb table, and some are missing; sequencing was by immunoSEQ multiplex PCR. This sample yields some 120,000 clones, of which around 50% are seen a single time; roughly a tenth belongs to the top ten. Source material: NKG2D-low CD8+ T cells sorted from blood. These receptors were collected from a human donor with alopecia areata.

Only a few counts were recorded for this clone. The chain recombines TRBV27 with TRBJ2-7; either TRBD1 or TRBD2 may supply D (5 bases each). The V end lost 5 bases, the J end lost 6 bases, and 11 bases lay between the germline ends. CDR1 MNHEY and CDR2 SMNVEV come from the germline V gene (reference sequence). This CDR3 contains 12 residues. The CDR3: CASSPGTSEQYF. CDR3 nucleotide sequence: TGTGCCAGCAGTCCCGGGACCTCCGAGCAGTACTTC.

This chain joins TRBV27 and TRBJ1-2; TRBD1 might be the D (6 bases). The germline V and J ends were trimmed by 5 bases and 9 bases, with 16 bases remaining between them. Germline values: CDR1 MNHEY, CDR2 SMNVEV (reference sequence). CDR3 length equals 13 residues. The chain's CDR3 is CASSRAGDLSYTF. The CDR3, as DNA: TGTGCCAGCAGTCGGGCAGGGGATCTCAGCTACACCTTC.

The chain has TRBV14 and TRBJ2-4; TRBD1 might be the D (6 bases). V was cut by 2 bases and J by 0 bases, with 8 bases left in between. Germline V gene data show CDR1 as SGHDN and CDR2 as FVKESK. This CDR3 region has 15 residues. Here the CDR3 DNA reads TGTGCCAGCAGCCAAACGACAGGAGCCAAAAACATTCAGTACTTC. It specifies CASSQTTGAKNIQYF.

CDR3 in DNA: TGCGCCAGCAGCCAAGACCCTAGCGTGATAGATACGCAGTATTTT. Translated, it gives CASSQDPSVIDTQYF. The genes are TRBV4-3 and TRBJ2-3, with TRBD2 as a possible D gene (6 bases). V shed 0 bases and J shed 5 bases, with 12 bases lying between them. Germline V lookup: CDR1 LGHNA, CDR2 YSLEER. There are 15 residues in the CDR3.

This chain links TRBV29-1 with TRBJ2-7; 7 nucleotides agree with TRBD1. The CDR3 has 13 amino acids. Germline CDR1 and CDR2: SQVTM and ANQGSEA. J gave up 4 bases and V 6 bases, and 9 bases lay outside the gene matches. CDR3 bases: TGCAGCGTGCGCGCAGGGGGTCCTTACGAGCAGTACTTC. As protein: CSVRAGGPYEQYF.

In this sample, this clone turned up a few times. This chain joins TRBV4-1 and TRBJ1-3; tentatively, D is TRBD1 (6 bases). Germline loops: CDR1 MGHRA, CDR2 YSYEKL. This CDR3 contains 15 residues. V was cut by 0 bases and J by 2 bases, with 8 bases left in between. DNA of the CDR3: TGCGCCAGCAGCCAAGATCAGGGGCCTGGAAACACCATATATTTT. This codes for CASSQDQGPGNTIYF.

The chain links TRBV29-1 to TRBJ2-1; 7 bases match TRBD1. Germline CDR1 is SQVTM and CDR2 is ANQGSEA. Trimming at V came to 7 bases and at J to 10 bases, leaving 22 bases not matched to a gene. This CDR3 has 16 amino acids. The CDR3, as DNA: TGCAGCGCGTCATTCCAAACAGGGGAACCCCCTGGAGAGCAGTTCTTC. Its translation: CSASFQTGEPPGEQFF.

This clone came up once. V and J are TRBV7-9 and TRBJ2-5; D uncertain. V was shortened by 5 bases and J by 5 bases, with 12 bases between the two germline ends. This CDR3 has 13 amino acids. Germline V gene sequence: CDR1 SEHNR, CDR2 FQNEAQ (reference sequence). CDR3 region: CASSPNIGETQYF. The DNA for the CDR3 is TGTGCCAGCAGCCCAAATATCGGGGAGACCCAGTACTTC.

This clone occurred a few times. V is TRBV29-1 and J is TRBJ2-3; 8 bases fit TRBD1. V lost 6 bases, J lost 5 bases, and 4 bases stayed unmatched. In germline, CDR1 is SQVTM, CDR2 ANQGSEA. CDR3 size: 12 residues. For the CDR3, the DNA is TGCAGCGTGAGGGACAGGATAGATACGCAGTATTTT. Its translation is CSVRDRIDTQYF.

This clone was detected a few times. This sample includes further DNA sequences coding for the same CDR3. DNA for the CDR3: TGCAGCGTTGACAGCTACAATGAGCAGTTCTTC. This sequence encodes CSVDSYNEQFF. V usage is TRBV29-1 and J usage is TRBJ2-1; D remains unclear. Germline CDR1 is SQVTM and CDR2 is ANQGSEA. The length of the CDR3 is 11 residues. The V end lost 3 bases, the J end lost 3 bases, and 3 bases lay between the germline ends.